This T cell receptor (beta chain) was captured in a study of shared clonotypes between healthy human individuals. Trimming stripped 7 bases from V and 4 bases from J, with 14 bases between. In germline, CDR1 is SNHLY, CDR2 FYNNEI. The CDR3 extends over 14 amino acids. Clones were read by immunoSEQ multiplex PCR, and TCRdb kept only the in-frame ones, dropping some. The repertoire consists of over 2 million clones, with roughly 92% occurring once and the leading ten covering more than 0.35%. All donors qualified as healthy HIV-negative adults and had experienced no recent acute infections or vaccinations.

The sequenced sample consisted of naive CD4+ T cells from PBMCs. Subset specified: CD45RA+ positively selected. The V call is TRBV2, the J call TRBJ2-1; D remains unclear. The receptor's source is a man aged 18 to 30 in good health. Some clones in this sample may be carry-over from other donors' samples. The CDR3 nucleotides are TGTGCCAGCATCAGAGACTTCGCATACAATGAGCAGTTCTTC. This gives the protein CASIRDFAYNEQFF.